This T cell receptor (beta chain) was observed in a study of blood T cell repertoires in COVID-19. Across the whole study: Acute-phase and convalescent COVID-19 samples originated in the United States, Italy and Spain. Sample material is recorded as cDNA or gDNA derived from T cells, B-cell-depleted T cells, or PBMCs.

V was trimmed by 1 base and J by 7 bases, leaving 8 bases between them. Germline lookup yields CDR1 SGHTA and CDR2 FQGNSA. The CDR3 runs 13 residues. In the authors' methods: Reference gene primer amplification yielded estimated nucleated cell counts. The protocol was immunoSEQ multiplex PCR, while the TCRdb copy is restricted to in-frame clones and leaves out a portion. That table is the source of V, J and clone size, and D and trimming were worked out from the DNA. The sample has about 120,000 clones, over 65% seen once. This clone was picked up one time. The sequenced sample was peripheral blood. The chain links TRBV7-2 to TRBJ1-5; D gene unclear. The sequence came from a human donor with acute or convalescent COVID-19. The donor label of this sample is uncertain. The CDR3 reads CASSLGPGQPQHF. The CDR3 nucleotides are TGTGCCAGCAGCTTAGGACCGGGGCAGCCCCAGCATTTT.